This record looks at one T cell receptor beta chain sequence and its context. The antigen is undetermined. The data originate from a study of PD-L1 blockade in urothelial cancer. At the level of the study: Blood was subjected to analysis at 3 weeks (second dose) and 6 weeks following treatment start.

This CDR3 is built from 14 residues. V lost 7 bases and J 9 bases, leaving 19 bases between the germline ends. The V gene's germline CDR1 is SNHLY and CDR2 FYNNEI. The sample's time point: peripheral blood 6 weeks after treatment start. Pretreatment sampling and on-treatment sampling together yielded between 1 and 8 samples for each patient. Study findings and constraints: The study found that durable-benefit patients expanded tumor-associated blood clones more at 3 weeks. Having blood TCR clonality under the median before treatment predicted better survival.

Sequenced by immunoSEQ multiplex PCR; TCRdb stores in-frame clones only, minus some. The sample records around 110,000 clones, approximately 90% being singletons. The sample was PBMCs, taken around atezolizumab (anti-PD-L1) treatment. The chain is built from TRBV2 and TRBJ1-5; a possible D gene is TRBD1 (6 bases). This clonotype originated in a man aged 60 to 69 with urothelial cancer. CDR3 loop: CASTFPGQYPPQHF. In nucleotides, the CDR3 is TGTGCCAGCACCTTCCCAGGACAGTACCCGCCCCAGCATTTT.